Each of the 28 T cell receptor beta chains below was sequenced from the same sample in a study of cytomegalovirus exposure and HLA in healthy donors. The PCR was carried out with 60 Vbeta primers and 13 Jbeta primers. Clones were read by immunoSEQ multiplex PCR, and TCRdb kept only the in-frame ones, dropping some. The top ten clones hold over 1% of a sample with roughly 190,000 clones, about 87% of them seen once. Sequenced material: PBMCs. The source of these receptors is a man aged 25 to 45 in good health and CMV-seronegative.

This clone was picked up one time. The genes are TRBV11-2 and TRBJ1-4; TRBD1 is a possible D gene (5 bases). CDR1 SGHAT and CDR2 FQNNGV come from the germline V gene. Trimming removed 5 bases from V and 10 bases from J, with 23 bases in between. The CDR3 is made up of 16 amino acids. CDR3 in DNA: TGTGCCAGCAGCGCAGTAAGGGGCCAGGGTAGTGGAAAACTGTTTTTT. Amino acid sequence: CASSAVRGQGSGKLFF. The entire variable domain, with the rest obtained from reference TRBV11-2 and TRBJ1-4, is as follows: EAGVAQSPRYKIIEKRQSVAFWCNPISGHATLYWYQQILGQGPKLLIQFQNNGVVDDSQLPKDRFSAERLKGVDSTLKIQPAKLEDSAVYLCASSAVRGQGSGKLFFGSGTQLSVL.

This clone was picked up a small number of times. At one end the junction does not follow the germline gene, possibly because of a read error. CDR3 in DNA: TGTGCTAGCAGCCCTCGGACAGGGCGATATGGGATAGAGACCCAGTACTTC. Its protein product is CASSPRTGRYGIETQYF. This sequence joins TRBV7-7 and TRBJ2-5, with 8 bases that match TRBD1. The CDR3 extends over 17 amino acids. Germline CDR1 is SSHAT and CDR2 is FNYEAQ (reference sequence). The full variable domain, rest sourced from reference TRBV7-7 and TRBJ2-5, is GAGVSQSPRYKVTKRGQDVTLRCDPISSHATLYWYQQALGQGPEFLTYFNYEAQPDKSGLPSDRFSAERPEGSISTLTIQRTEQRDSAMYRCASSPRTGRYGIETQYFGPGTRLLVL.

This rearrangement joins TRBV28 to TRBJ1-2; the match to TRBD1 covers 7 bases. The CDR3 extends over 13 amino acids. The J segment lost 8 bases and the V segment lost 6 bases, leaving 9 bases of the junction unmatched. From germline, CDR1 is MDHEN and CDR2 SYDVKM. Written as DNA, the CDR3 is TGTGCCAGCAGCACAGGGGCACGAAGGGGCTACACCTTC. Protein product: CASSTGARRGYTF.

V usage is TRBV7-8 and J usage is TRBJ2-1; D unresolved. Between the trimmed V and J ends, which lost 4 bases and 3 bases, there was a span of 13 bases. The CDR3 has 15 residues. Germline V gene sequence: CDR1 SGHVS, CDR2 FQNEAQ. Here the CDR3 DNA reads TGTGCCAGCAGCTCGATCTCAGAACACTACAATGAGCAGTTCTTC. Protein sequence: CASSSISEHYNEQFF.

This clone appeared a few times. The chain is built from TRBV18 and TRBJ2-1; the match to TRBD2 covers 12 bases. This CDR3 has 17 residues. Germline lookup yields CDR1 KGHSH and CDR2 LQKENI. V gave up 4 bases and J gave up 0 bases; unmatched junction bases: 4. This CDR3 is CASSLTSGGGSYNEQFF. CDR3 bases: TGTGCCAGCTCACTGACTAGCGGGGGCGGCTCCTACAATGAGCAGTTCTTC.

The chain has TRBV28 and TRBJ2-7; the match to TRBD1 covers 11 bases. Looked up from germline, CDR1 is MDHEN and CDR2 is SYDVKM. V shed 9 bases, J shed 4 bases, and the junction held 5 bases outside the gene matches. The CDR3 spans 13 residues. This CDR3 reads CASRTGGVYEQYF. CDR3 sequence (DNA): TGTGCCAGTCGGACAGGGGGCGTTTACGAGCAGTACTTC.

This clone was seen just once. CDR3 nucleotide sequence: TGTGCCATCAGTCTGACAGAGAACACTGAAGCTTTCTTT. It yields the protein CAISLTENTEAFF. The chain recombines TRBV10-3 with TRBJ1-1; D perhaps matches TRBD1 (5 bases). The CDR3 extends over 13 amino acids. The V and J ends lost 5 bases and 1 base respectively, with 8 bases between them. Germline CDR1 ENHRY, CDR2 SYGVKD.

The J gene is TRBJ2-5, the V gene TRBV7-2; the match to TRBD2 covers 11 bases. This CDR3 is 16 amino acids long. V shed 5 bases and J 2 bases; nucleotides not matched to a gene: 7. Germline loops: CDR1 SGHTA, CDR2 FQGNSA. The CDR3: CASSPPLAGGQETQYF. For the CDR3, the DNA is TGTGCCAGCAGCCCACCCCTAGCGGGAGGACAAGAGACCCAGTACTTC.

CDR3 DNA: TGCGCCAGCAGCTCCGGGACAGAACGCCAAGAGACCCAGTACTTC. Encoded protein: CASSSGTERQETQYF. The J gene is TRBJ2-5, the V gene TRBV5-1; 7 bases match TRBD1. The CDR3 covers 15 residues. V was clipped by 3 bases and J by 1 base; unmatched bases: 6. In germline, CDR1 is SGHRS, CDR2 YFSETQ.

The CDR3: CASSPEPDTEAFF. In DNA, the CDR3 is TGTGCCAGCAGCCCTGAACCGGACACTGAAGCTTTCTTT. The gene calls are TRBV7-9 and TRBJ1-1; D ambiguous. CDR3 length: 13 residues. V gave up 5 bases and J gave up 3 bases, with 10 bases separating them. CDR1 is SEHNR, CDR2 FQNEAQ, per germline (reference sequence).

V gene TRBV6-1 combines with J gene TRBJ2-7, with TRBD1 as a possible D gene (8 bases). The CDR3 is 14 residues long. Germline CDR1 reads MNHNS; CDR2 reads SASEGT. With 7 bases removed from V and 4 bases from J, the gap between germline ends came to 17 bases. CDR3 residues: CASTRTGRGYEQYF. CDR3 bases: TGTGCCAGCACGAGGACAGGGAGGGGATACGAGCAGTACTTC.

This clone was seen once. The genes are TRBV7-9 and TRBJ2-7; 8 nucleotides line up with TRBD1. This CDR3 spans 14 amino acids. V shed 5 bases and J 4 bases; nucleotides not matched to a gene: 7. Germline V gene lookup returns CDR1 SEHNR and CDR2 FQNEAQ (reference sequence). The CDR3 protein is CASSPRTGWYEQYF. CDR3 nucleotide sequence: TGTGCCAGCAGCCCACGGACAGGGTGGTACGAGCAGTACTTC.

The chain links TRBV4-3 to TRBJ2-1; 13 bases are shared with TRBD2. Trimming took 2 bases from V and 9 from J; bases not matched to a gene: 7. Germline-derived CDR1 and CDR2 are LGHNA and YSLEER. This CDR3 region has 16 residues. CDR3 loop: CASSQSRTSGGSEQFF. The CDR3 nucleotides are TGCGCCAGCAGCCAATCTAGGACTAGCGGGGGTTCTGAGCAGTTCTTC.

The rearrangement joins TRBV13 to TRBJ1-1; a possible D gene is TRBD1 (5 bases). Trimming shortened V by 0 bases and J by 1 base, and 6 bases separated the two germline ends. The CDR3 extends over 14 amino acids. The germline V gene has CDR1 PRHDT and CDR2 FYEKMQ (reference sequence). In DNA form, the CDR3 reads TGTGCCAGCAGCTTAGGGGACAAGAACACTGAAGCTTTCTTT. Translating it yields CASSLGDKNTEAFF.

The genes are TRBV6-1 and TRBJ1-3; D is uncertain. Trimming took off 1 base at V and 0 bases at J, with 13 bases between the two ends. Per the germline V gene, CDR1 is MNHNS and CDR2 is SASEGT. The CDR3 loop spans 17 amino acids. The CDR3 DNA sequence: TGTGCCAGCAGTGAAGGGTACAGTATGCTCTCTGGAAACACCATATATTTT. Translating gives CASSEGYSMLSGNTIYF.

This chain links TRBV6-5 with TRBJ2-7, with 8 bases aligning to TRBD1. J was trimmed by 7 bases and V by 6 bases; bases with no gene match: 11. This CDR3 has 14 amino acids. Germline CDR1 MNHEY, CDR2 SVGAGI. The chain's CDR3 is CASRIQGVVGEQYF. The CDR3 nucleotides read TGTGCCAGCAGAATACAGGGGGTAGTGGGTGAGCAGTACTTC.

CDR3 sequence (DNA): TGTGCCAGCAGTTACTCGAGGAGTAACTACGAGCAGTACTTC. Protein product: CASSYSRSNYEQYF. This chain joins TRBV6-5 and TRBJ2-7; no clear D. The CDR3 contains 14 residues. Germline V gene data show CDR1 as MNHEY and CDR2 as SVGAGI. Between the trimmed V and J ends, which lost 0 bases and 3 bases, there was a span of 9 bases.

CDR3 nucleotide sequence: TGTGCCAGTAGTCTACCGGGACAGGGGGCGCGAGGATCGGCTTTCTTT. Protein: CASSLPGQGARGSAFF. V usage is TRBV19 and J usage is TRBJ1-1; 12 bases are a match to TRBD1. V lost 5 bases and J lost 11; bases outside the gene matches: 15. Germline V gene lookup returns CDR1 LNHDA and CDR2 SQIVND (reference sequence). This CDR3 has 16 residues.

This chain connects TRBV16 to TRBJ1-1; D unresolved. Germline V gives CDR1 KGHSY, CDR2 FQNENV. The V gene lost 0 bases and the J gene lost 11 bases, with 10 bases spanning the gap. CDR3 length: 12 residues. CDR3 sequence reads: CASSQSGDLAFF. The CDR3 DNA is TGTGCCAGCAGCCAATCCGGGGATCTCGCTTTCTTT.

The chain joins TRBV4-3 to TRBJ2-2, with 7 bases fitting TRBD2. The germline V gene has CDR1 LGHNA and CDR2 YSLEER. V dropped 8 bases and J dropped 6; count of bases not matched to a gene: 9. This CDR3 spans 14 amino acids. In DNA, the CDR3 is TGCGCCAGCGCCACCGGGACTATGTCCGGGGAGCTGTTTTTT. The encoded protein is CASATGTMSGELFF.

This rearrangement joins TRBV6-5 to TRBJ1-5; 9 bases fit TRBD1. This CDR3 is built from 14 residues. The V and J ends lost 6 bases and 6 bases, in that order; junction bases with no gene match: 6. The germline gives CDR1 MNHEY, CDR2 SVGAGI. CDR3 residues: CASRADRGGQPQHF. The CDR3 DNA sequence: TGTGCCAGCAGAGCGGACAGGGGAGGTCAGCCCCAGCATTTT.

This chain links TRBV18 with TRBJ2-1; 8 bases are a match to TRBD2. Germline loops: CDR1 KGHSH, CDR2 LQKENI. The CDR3 runs to 17 residues. The trim removed 3 bases at V and 4 bases at J, leaving 11 bases unmatched. The CDR3 DNA sequence: TGTGCCAGCTCACCTTACGAGCGAAGCGGGGGTTACAATGAGCAGTTCTTC. It specifies CASSPYERSGGYNEQFF.

The V gene is TRBV4-2, the J gene TRBJ1-3; tentatively, D is TRBD1 (6 bases). Germline V gene sequence: CDR1 LGHNA, CDR2 YNFKEQ. V shed 0 bases and J shed 4 bases, with 13 bases lying between them. The CDR3 has 16 amino acids. The CDR3 is CASSQDLYQGGNTIYF. CDR3 nucleotide sequence: TGTGCCAGCAGCCAAGATTTATACCAGGGGGGAAACACCATATATTTT.

The chain recombines TRBV14 with TRBJ2-7, with TRBD1 as a possible D gene (7 bases). Per germline, CDR1 SGHDN and CDR2 FVKESK. CDR3 length: 16 amino acids. Trimming left V 4 bases short and J 3 bases short, with 19 bases between. The chain's CDR3 is CASSRNLRGVGYEQYF. In nucleotides, the CDR3 is TGTGCCAGCAGCCGAAACCTCAGGGGGGTAGGCTACGAGCAGTACTTC.

The chain has TRBV7-6 and TRBJ2-3, with D tentatively TRBD1 (6 bases). The V gene lost 2 bases and the J gene lost 5 bases, with 11 bases spanning the gap. Germline loops: CDR1 SGHVS, CDR2 FNYEAQ. This CDR3 is 14 amino acids long. This CDR3 is CASSLSSRGDTQYF. In DNA, the CDR3 is TGTGCCAGCAGCTTAAGTAGCAGGGGAGATACGCAGTATTTT.

V gene TRBV6-6 combines with J gene TRBJ2-7; 10 bases line up with TRBD1. Germline-derived CDR1 and CDR2 are MNHNY and SVGAGI (reference sequence). V lost 6 bases and J lost 0; bases outside the gene matches: 8. This CDR3 comprises 16 residues. As DNA, the CDR3 is TGTGCCAGCAGACATAGCGGGACAGGGGCCTCCTACGAGCAGTACTTC. It codes for CASRHSGTGASYEQYF.

The V gene is TRBV7-9, the J gene TRBJ2-1, with a weak D call TRBD2 (6 bases). Trimming pared 2 bases from V and 3 bases from J, leaving 11 bases between. The germline gives CDR1 SEHNR, CDR2 FQNEAQ (reference sequence). CDR3 length equals 15 residues. CDR3 DNA: TGTGCCAGCAGCTTATCTAGCGAGCACTACAATGAGCAGTTCTTC. The encoded protein is CASSLSSEHYNEQFF.

CDR3 in amino acids: CASSPPPGDRVSYEQYF. DNA of the CDR3: TGTGCCAGCAGCCCTCCCCCCGGGGACAGGGTTTCTTACGAGCAGTACTTC. The chain has TRBV7-8 and TRBJ2-7, with 9 bases lining up with TRBD1. V was pared by 5 bases and J by 4 bases, with 15 bases of the junction left unmatched. CDR1 is SGHVS, CDR2 FQNEAQ, per germline. The CDR3 is 17 amino acids.